Shown below are 10 T cell receptor beta chains from a single sample sequenced in a study of brain T cells in children with intractable seizures. Described time point: blood from clinic visit 5 months post-surgery; TSC patient then seizure free. The table came from immunoSEQ multiplex PCR; TCRdb's copy has only in-frame clones and leaves some out. The repertoire holds approximately 330,000 clones, with 93% as singletons. Sequencing was performed on peripheral blood, taken about 5 months after surgery. Source of these receptors: a boy younger than two with tuberous sclerosis and intractable seizures.

This chain uses TRBV3-1 (or the pseudogene TRBV3-2) with TRBJ1-1, with a weak D call TRBD1 (5 bases). CDR1 is LGHDT and CDR2 is YNNKEL in the germline V gene (reference sequence). V was clipped by 0 bases and J by 5 bases, with 13 bases between them. CDR3 length: 15 amino acids. CDR3: CASSQDWVGETEAFF. CDR3 sequence (DNA): TGTGCCAGCAGCCAAGACTGGGTAGGGGAAACTGAAGCTTTCTTT.

This sequence joins TRBV3-1 (or the pseudogene TRBV3-2) and TRBJ2-5; 8 bases fit TRBD1. Germline V gene sequence: CDR1 LGHDT, CDR2 YNNKEL (reference sequence). V shed 1 base, J shed 5 bases, and the junction held 12 bases outside the gene matches. The CDR3 consists of 17 residues. CDR3 region: CASSQGMRDRQTETQYF. In DNA form, the CDR3 reads TGTGCCAGCAGCCAAGGAATGCGGGACAGGCAAACGGAGACCCAGTACTTC.

V is TRBV19 and J is TRBJ2-6; D is perhaps TRBD1 (5 bases). Germline values: CDR1 LNHDA, CDR2 SQIVND (reference sequence). The CDR3 loop spans 15 amino acids. Trimming left V 7 bases short and J 1 base short, with 11 bases between. Here the CDR3 reads CASKARESGANVLTF. The CDR3 DNA is TGTGCCAGTAAGGCCAGGGAATCTGGGGCCAACGTCCTGACTTTC.

The table lists this clone with a count of one. The chain joins TRBV2 to TRBJ1-5; D might be TRBD1 (6 bases). The germline V and J ends were trimmed by 8 bases and 1 base, with 15 bases remaining between them. CDR1 is SNHLY and CDR2 is FYNNEI in the germline V gene. The CDR3 sequence is 15 residues long. CDR3 loop: CASGGGHFSNQPQHF. The CDR3, as DNA: TGTGCCAGCGGGGGGGGGCATTTCAGCAATCAGCCCCAGCATTTT.

The chain is built from TRBV9 and TRBJ2-5, with D possibly TRBD2 on 6 matching bases. CDR1 is SGDLS and CDR2 is YYNGEE in the germline V gene. V was trimmed by 2 bases and J by 5 bases, leaving 10 bases between them. The CDR3 length is 13 residues. The chain's CDR3 is CASSVGGRETQYF. CDR3 in DNA: TGTGCCAGCAGCGTGGGAGGTAGGGAGACCCAGTACTTC. Variable domain in full (rest from reference TRBV9 and TRBJ2-5): DSGVTQTPKHLITATGQRVTLRCSPRSGDLSVYWYQQSLDQGLQFLIQYYNGEERAKGNILERFSAQQFPDLHSELNLSSLELGDSALYFCASSVGGRETQYFGPGTRLLVL.

A remark on this clone: The junction and the germline gene differ at one end; a read error may be behind it. The CDR3 loop reads CASSVLGYGQYF. The CDR3, as DNA: TGTGCCAGCAGTGTTTTAGGCTACGGGCAGTACTTC. The genes are TRBV25-1 and TRBJ2-7; D call uncertain. CDR1 MGHDK and CDR2 SYGVNS come from the germline V gene. The CDR3 is 12 amino acids.

This clone was picked up one time. The chain's CDR3 is CASSEVALGLAGGLYTDTQYF. CDR3 DNA sequence: TGTGCCAGCAGTGAAGTCGCCCTGGGGCTAGCGGGGGGTCTATACACAGATACGCAGTATTTT. The chain carries TRBV6-1 and TRBJ2-3, with 11 bases lining up with TRBD2. With 1 base clipped from V and 2 bases from J, the junction kept 17 bases outside the gene matches. Germline values: CDR1 MNHNS, CDR2 SASEGT. The CDR3 sequence is 21 residues long.

This chain uses TRBV28 with TRBJ2-7; 8 bases map to TRBD1. Germline trimming cut 4 bases from V and 2 bases from J; bases unmatched to any gene: 7. Germline V gives CDR1 MDHEN, CDR2 SYDVKM. This CDR3 has 15 residues. In DNA form, the CDR3 reads TGTGCCAGCAGTTGGACCGGGACAGGAGCCTACGAGCAGTACTTC. It specifies CASSWTGTGAYEQYF.

This chain links TRBV27 with TRBJ2-1; possibly TRBD2 for D (6 bases). This CDR3 is built from 16 residues. Between the trimmed V and J ends, which lost 3 bases and 4 bases, there was a span of 16 bases. Germline CDR1 and CDR2: MNHEY and SMNVEV (reference sequence). This CDR3 reads CASSFLGLGGYNEQFF. CDR3 nucleotide sequence: TGTGCCAGCAGTTTCCTCGGTCTTGGGGGGTACAATGAGCAGTTCTTC.

This sequence joins TRBV30 and TRBJ1-4; D is uncertain. This CDR3 is 13 amino acids long. V was cut by 0 bases and J by 8 bases, with 10 bases left in between. Germline lookup yields CDR1 GTSNPN and CDR2 SVGIG (reference sequence). CDR3 sequence reads: CAWSVLLGEKLFF. The CDR3 DNA sequence: TGTGCCTGGAGTGTACTGTTGGGCGAAAAACTGTTTTTT.